This TCR beta chain was observed in a study of cytomegalovirus exposure and HLA in healthy donors. V dropped 5 bases and J dropped 0 bases, with 19 bases sitting between them. The CDR3 extends over 17 amino acids. The germline V gene has CDR1 GTSNPN and CDR2 SVGIG (reference sequence). Among the donors, all were healthy bone marrow donors. Donors had nominal health at sampling but likely had unrecorded immune exposures. This clone was found a few times. Antigen: not known. The primer mix had 60 Vbeta and 13 Jbeta primers. Clones were read by immunoSEQ multiplex PCR, and TCRdb kept only the in-frame ones, dropping some. The sample records about 120,000 clones, around a tenth being singletons. Study-level findings and limits: Across HLA loci, a later analysis found differing TCR association rates, with DRB1 most and HLA-C fewest. Using a false discovery rate of 0.05, a later analysis showed that approximately 18,000 TCR beta sequences were associated with HLA alleles.

Sequencing was carried out using PBMCs. This chain links TRBV30 with TRBJ2-2; maybe TRBD2 (5 bases). The TCR sequence derives from a young man in good health and CMV-seronegative. CDR3 sequence: CAWGRGQAATNTGELFF. In nucleotides, the CDR3 is TGTGCCTGGGGGAGAGGGCAGGCGGCTACGAACACCGGGGAGCTGTTTTTT.